The source of this T cell receptor (beta chain) is a study of blood T cells in healthy people across ages. Study-wide results and limits: Naive T cell percentage showed a strong correlation with the diversity of TCR beta.

A second 7 to 11 cycle PCR used barcoded and J-beta primers. TCRdb called the 5' RACE reads again in MiXCR, with one record for every CDR3 protein. The sample yields roughly 410,000 distinct CDR3 sequences, approximately 51% seen once. Regarding this clonotype: Its matching antigen is unknown.

Each donor gave 9.5 to 10 milliliters of peripheral blood. The CDR3 consists of 14 residues. Germline loops: CDR1 MNHEY, CDR2 SMNVEV (reference sequence). The receptor was isolated from a man between 60 and 70 years old in good health. This chain connects TRBV27 to TRBJ2-7; D unresolved. The tail of the sequence fits TRBJ2-4 better, so the J call may be wrong. The sequenced material came from blood. CDR3 in amino acids: CASSLGSIKDIQYF. The CDR3 DNA reads as TGTGCCAGCAGTCTAGGTAGCATCAAGGACATTCAGTACTTC.